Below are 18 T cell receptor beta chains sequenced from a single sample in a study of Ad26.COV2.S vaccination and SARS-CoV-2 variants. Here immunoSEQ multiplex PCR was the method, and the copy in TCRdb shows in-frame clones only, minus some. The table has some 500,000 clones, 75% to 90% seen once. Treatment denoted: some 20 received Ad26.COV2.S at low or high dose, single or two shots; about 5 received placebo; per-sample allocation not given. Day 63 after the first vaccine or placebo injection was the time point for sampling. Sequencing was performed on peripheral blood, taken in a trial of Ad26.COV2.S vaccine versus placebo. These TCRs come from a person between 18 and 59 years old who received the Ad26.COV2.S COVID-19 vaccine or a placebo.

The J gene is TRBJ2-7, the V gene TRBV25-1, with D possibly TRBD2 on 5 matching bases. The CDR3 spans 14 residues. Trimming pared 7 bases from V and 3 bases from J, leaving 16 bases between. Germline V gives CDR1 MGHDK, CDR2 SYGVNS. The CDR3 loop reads CASTPRAEHYEQYV. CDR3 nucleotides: TGTGCCAGCACCCCGCGGGCAGAACACTACGAGCAGTACGTC.

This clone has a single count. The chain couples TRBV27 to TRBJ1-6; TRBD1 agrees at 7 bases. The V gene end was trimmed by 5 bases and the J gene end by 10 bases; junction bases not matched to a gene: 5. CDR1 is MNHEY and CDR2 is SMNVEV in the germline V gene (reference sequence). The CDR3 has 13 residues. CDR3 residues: CASSRQGYSPLHF. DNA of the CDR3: TGTGCCAGCAGTCGACAGGGATACTCACCCCTCCACTTT.

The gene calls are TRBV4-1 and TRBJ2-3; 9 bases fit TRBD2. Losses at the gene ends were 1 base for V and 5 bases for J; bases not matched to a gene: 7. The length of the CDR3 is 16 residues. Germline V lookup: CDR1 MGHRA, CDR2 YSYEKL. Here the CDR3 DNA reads TGCGCCAGCAGCCAAGTTAGGCTAGCGGGGCGAGATACGCAGTATTTT. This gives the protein CASSQVRLAGRDTQYF.

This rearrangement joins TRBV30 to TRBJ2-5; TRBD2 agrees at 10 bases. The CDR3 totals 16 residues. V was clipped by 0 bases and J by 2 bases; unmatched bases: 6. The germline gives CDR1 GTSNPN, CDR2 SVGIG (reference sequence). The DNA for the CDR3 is TGTGCCTGGAGTGTAGGTAGCGGGGGGTCTCAAGAGACCCAGTACTTC. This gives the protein CAWSVGSGGSQETQYF.

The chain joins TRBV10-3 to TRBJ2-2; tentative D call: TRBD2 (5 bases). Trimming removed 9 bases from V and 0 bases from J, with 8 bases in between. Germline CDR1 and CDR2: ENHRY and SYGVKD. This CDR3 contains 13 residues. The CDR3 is CAMSLANTGELFF. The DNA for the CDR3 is TGTGCCATGTCACTAGCGAACACCGGGGAGCTGTTTTTT.

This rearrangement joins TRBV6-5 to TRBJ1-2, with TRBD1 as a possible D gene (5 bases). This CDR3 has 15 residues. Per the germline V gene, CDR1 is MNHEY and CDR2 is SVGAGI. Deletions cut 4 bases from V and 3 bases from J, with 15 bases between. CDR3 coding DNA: TGTGCCAGCAGTTCCCCGACAGATCACGACTATGGCTACACCTTC. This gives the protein CASSSPTDHDYGYTF.

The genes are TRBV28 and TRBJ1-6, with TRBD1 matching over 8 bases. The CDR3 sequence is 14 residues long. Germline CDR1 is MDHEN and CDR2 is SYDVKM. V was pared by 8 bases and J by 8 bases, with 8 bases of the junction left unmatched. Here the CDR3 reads CASHSTGEDSPLHF. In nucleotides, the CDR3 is TGTGCCAGCCACTCGACAGGGGAGGATTCACCCCTCCACTTT.

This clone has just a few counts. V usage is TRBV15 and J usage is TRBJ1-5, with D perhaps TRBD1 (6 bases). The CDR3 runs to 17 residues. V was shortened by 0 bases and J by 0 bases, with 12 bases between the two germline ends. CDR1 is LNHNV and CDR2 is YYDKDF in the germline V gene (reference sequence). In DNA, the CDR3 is TGTGCCACCAGCAGAGATTTGGGGGCGCGTAGCAATCAGCCCCAGCATTTT. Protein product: CATSRDLGARSNQPQHF.

This CDR3 reads CASSVGAGRNQPQHF. CDR3 in DNA: TGTGCCAGCAGCGTAGGCGCGGGACGGAATCAGCCCCAGCATTTT. J is TRBJ1-5 and V is TRBV9; possibly TRBD1 for D (5 bases). The CDR3 is 15 amino acids. Germline lookup yields CDR1 SGDLS and CDR2 YYNGEE. V was clipped by 0 bases and J by 4 bases, with 11 bases between them.

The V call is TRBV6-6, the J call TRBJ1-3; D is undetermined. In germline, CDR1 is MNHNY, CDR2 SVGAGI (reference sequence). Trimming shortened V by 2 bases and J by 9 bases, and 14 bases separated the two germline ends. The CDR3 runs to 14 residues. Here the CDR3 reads CASSYPFPRATIYF. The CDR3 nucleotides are TGTGCCAGCAGTTACCCATTTCCTCGGGCCACCATATATTTT.

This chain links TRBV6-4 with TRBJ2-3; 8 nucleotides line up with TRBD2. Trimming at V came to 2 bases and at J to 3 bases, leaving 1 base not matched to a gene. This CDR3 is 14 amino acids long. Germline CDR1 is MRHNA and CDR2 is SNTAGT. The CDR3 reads CASSDAGGTDTQYF. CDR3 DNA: TGTGCCAGCAGTGACGCGGGGGGAACAGATACGCAGTATTTT.

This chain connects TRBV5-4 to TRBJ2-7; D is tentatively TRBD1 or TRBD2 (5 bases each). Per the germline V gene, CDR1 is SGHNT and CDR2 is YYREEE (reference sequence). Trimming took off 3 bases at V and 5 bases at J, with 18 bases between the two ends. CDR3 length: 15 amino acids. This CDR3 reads CASSSPGRSFDEQYF. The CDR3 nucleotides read TGTGCCAGCAGCTCACCGGGACGGTCGTTTGACGAGCAGTACTTC.

CDR3 sequence (DNA): TGTGCCAGCTCACTTGGGCTGTCCTACGAGCAGTACTTC. It translates to CASSLGLSYEQYF. This chain connects TRBV18 to TRBJ2-7; D is unresolved. Germline V gives CDR1 KGHSH, CDR2 LQKENI. V shed 4 bases and J shed 1 base, with 8 bases lying between them. The CDR3 covers 13 residues.

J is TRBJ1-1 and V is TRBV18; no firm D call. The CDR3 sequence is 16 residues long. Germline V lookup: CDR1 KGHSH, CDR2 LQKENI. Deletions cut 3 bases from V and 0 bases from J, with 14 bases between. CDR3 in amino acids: CASSPVVISLNTEAFF. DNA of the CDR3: TGTGCCAGCTCACCTGTTGTAATCAGCCTGAACACTGAAGCTTTCTTT.

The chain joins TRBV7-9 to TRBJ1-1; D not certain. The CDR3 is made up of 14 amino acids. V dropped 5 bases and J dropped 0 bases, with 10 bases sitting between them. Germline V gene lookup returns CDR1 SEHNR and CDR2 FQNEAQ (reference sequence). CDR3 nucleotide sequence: TGTGCCAGCAGCACACGAGGAATGAACACTGAAGCTTTCTTT. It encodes CASSTRGMNTEAFF.

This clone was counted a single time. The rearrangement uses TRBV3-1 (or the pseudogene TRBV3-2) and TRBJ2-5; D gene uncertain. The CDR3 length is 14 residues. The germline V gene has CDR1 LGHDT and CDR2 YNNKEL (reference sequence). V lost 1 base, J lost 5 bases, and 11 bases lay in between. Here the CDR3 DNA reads TGTGCCAGCAGCCAAGCTGAAGGAGAGGAGACCCAGTACTTC. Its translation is CASSQAEGEETQYF.

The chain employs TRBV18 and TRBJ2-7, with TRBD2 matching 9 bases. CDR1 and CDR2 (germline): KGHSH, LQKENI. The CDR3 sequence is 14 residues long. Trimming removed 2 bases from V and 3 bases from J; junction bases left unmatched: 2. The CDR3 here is CASSPGAGGYEQYF. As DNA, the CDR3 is TGTGCCAGCTCACCAGGAGCGGGGGGCTACGAGCAGTACTTC.

The CDR3 sequence is CATRARENTGELFF. DNA for the CDR3: TGTGCCACGAGAGCGCGGGAGAACACCGGGGAGCTGTTTTTT. The J gene is TRBJ2-2, the V gene TRBV19; TRBD2 might be the D (6 bases). Between the trimmed V and J ends, which lost 10 bases and 1 base, there was a span of 13 bases. The CDR3 contains 14 residues. In germline, CDR1 is LNHDA, CDR2 SQIVND (reference sequence).